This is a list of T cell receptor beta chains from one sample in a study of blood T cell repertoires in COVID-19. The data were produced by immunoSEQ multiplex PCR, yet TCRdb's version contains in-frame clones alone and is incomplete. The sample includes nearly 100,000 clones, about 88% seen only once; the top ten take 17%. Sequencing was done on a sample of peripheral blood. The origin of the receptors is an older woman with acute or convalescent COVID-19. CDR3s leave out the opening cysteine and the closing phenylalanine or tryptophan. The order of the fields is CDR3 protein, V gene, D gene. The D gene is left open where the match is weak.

PTNPAGRGGETQY	TRBV5-1	TRBD2
AWSVLGGAGYT	TRBV30	.
ASSVAPRGETQY	TRBV9	.
ASSLGPDNEQF	TRBV5-4	.
ASSQDSPGPNEKLF	TRBV3-1/TRBV3-2	.
AIEVGGTNTGELF	TRBV10-3	.
ASSIGNRRGNTEAF	TRBV19	.
AISGGEGANYGYT	TRBV10-3	TRBD1
ASSGLAGGIDEQF	TRBV18	TRBD2
ASSEWSPQGGKQY	TRBV2	.
ASSGGFSYEQY	TRBV18	.
ASNQRPGNTQY	TRBV9	.
ASSDEISGVRAF	TRBV2	.
ASSHETGGLAKNIQY	TRBV4-1	TRBD1
ASSFPGLRADTQY	TRBV6-6	.
ASSLRGWAGATTYEQY	TRBV7-2	.
ASSFASEETQY	TRBV5-1	.
ASTRGDSSYEQY	TRBV3-1/TRBV3-2	TRBD1
ASNWAHQETQY	TRBV7-9	.
ASSGGGGTGLPQPQH	TRBV7-8	TRBD1
ASSLTSGGINSYEQY	TRBV7-8	TRBD2
ASSQVVGTGVNQPQH	TRBV4-1	TRBD1
ASSMWAGGTEAF	TRBV19	.
ASSQDWVQGASNSPLH	TRBV4-1	TRBD1
AWGGQGYSPLH	TRBV30	TRBD1
ASSLGLAGGHAVGTQY	TRBV5-4	TRBD2
ASSWDRSSGANVLT	TRBV5-1	TRBD1
ASSRKPEYNSPLH	TRBV5-6	.
ASRTSGQETQY	TRBV12-3/TRBV12-4	TRBD2
ASSPSLTGGARNEQF	TRBV6-4	TRBD2
ASSLGQGARVTEAF	TRBV5-1	TRBD1
ASSLGLAGGRREQY	TRBV7-2	TRBD2
ASGLVYLGQLNTEAF	TRBV12-5	TRBD1
ASSFGDRGRNSPLH	TRBV13	TRBD1
ASSKEAGGYTDTQY	TRBV7-6	TRBD2
ASSDEIHGPARYKAIY	TRBV6-1	.
ASSIDWTSGGIQY	TRBV19	TRBD2
ASSRQGGNQPQH	TRBV28	.
ASSPPGLAGGNEQF	TRBV18	TRBD2
ASSYKNTEAF	TRBV12-3/TRBV12-4	.
ASSQEWGSSGRGQF	TRBV4-2	TRBD2
ASSRQGGKSPLH	TRBV6-5	TRBD1
ASSTKVGGRQPQH	TRBV27	.
ASSPIVNTEAF	TRBV18	.
ASSEIGQGLYEQY	TRBV2	TRBD1
ASRRTRDNNSPLH	TRBV10-1	.
ASSLMSSGNTIY	TRBV2	.
AIKGGEGTGGAPGGYT	TRBV10-3	TRBD1
ASSPTRTGGGYTEAF	TRBV28	TRBD1
ASSQRSPSGNEQF	TRBV4-1	.
ASSLGPKGIANSPLH	TRBV7-9	.
ASSGRRGDTQY	TRBV10-1	.
ASSVQGANTEAF	TRBV9	TRBD1